This T cell receptor (beta chain) was documented in a study of shared clonotypes between healthy human individuals. None of the donors, who were healthy HIV-negative adults, had recently had acute infections or vaccinations. A CD45RA-negative memory subset and a CD45RA+ naive subset were separated from the CD4+ cells. Original handling: Sequence data from immunoSEQ were junction-only and lacked quality scores; consequently, filtering differed. Data came from immunoSEQ multiplex PCR; TCRdb stores just in-frame clones and leaves some out. V, J and clone size derive from that table, while D and trimming were established from the DNA sequence. Of roughly 1.4 million clones listed, roughly 98.5% are singletons. From germline, CDR1 is SNHLY and CDR2 FYNNEI. CDR3 size: 13 residues. The V segment lost 10 bases and the J segment 1 base; nucleotides outside the gene matches: 6.

Sequences were obtained from naive CD4+ T cells sorted from blood. The sample's subset: CD45RA+ positively selected. The rearrangement uses TRBV2 and TRBJ1-1; 7 positions agree with TRBD1. The clonotype comes from a man in his thirties or forties in good health. The CDR3 reads CATRDRANTEAFF. Here the CDR3 DNA reads TGTGCCACCCGCGACAGGGCGAACACTGAAGCTTTCTTT.